This entry is about one T cell receptor (beta chain). The source of the sample is a study of blood T cell repertoires in COVID-19. Turning to the study itself: Acute-phase and convalescent COVID-19 samples originated in the United States, Italy and Spain.

Participants were placed into cohorts based on the clinical history they reported. This table comes from immunoSEQ multiplex PCR, and its TCRdb copy is limited to in-frame clones, with some not included. This sample has about 260,000 clones, with about nine tenths found just once. The CDR3 runs to 12 residues. The ends lost 8 bases at V and 6 bases at J; junction bases unmatched: 6. CDR1 and CDR2 from the germline V gene are WSHSY and SAAADI. Sequenced input: PBMCs or T cells enriched from blood (not recorded which). V is TRBV10-2 and J is TRBJ2-7; TRBD1 aligns across 8 bases. This receptor was obtained from a woman aged 30 to 39 with acute COVID-19. The CDR3: CASGGQAGEQYF. The CDR3 DNA follows: TGCGCCAGCGGGGGACAGGCGGGCGAGCAGTACTTC.